The T cell receptor (beta chain) under discussion was sequenced for a study of blood T cell repertoires in COVID-19. Across the study: T cells, B-cell-depleted T cells, or PBMCs provided the cDNA or gDNA that served as material.

Original handling: By means of reference gene primer amplification, nucleated cell counts were estimated. TCRdb keeps only in-frame clones here, not all; method: immunoSEQ multiplex PCR. Clone size and V and J calls were adopted from that table, with D and trimming inferred from the DNA. The repertoire holds about 670,000 clones, with over 80% as singletons. V was clipped by 4 bases and J by 4 bases; unmatched bases: 1. There are 13 residues in the CDR3. In germline, CDR1 is SGHTA, CDR2 FQGTGA. The sequence derives from a woman aged 18-30 years with acute or convalescent COVID-19. Sequencing used peripheral blood. The chain recombines TRBV7-3 with TRBJ2-7, with TRBD2 matching over 10 bases. For the CDR3, the DNA is TGTGCCAGCAGCTCTAGCGGGGGTTACGAGCAGTACTTC. This gives the protein CASSSSGGYEQYF.